The TCR beta chain under discussion was sequenced for a study of T cells in Graves' hyperthyroidism and ophthalmopathy. Amplification yielded TCR beta CDR3 regions, with RNA transcripts as the source. Using the HTBI primer set, a first-round RT-PCR was run on the TCR CDR3. TCRdb re-called the multiplex PCR reads with MiXCR, one entry per CDR3 protein. The repertoire includes under 600,000 distinct CDR3 sequences, approximately 15% of them detected once, and around 3.5% sits in the top ten. Trimming cost V 2 bases and J 7 bases, with 9 bases left between them. CDR3 length equals 13 residues. Germline V gene lookup returns CDR1 SGHTA and CDR2 FQGTGA. Enrolled ophthalmopathy patients presented with a Clinical Activity Score of at least 3, a NOSPECS grade of at least 4, and disease duration under 3 months. Uncontrolled infection, other autoimmune disease, pregnancy or lactation barred patients from enrollment. PBMCs were obtained from 7.5 to 10 ml fresh peripheral blood.

This clonotype was counted a few times. The V gene is TRBV7-3, the J gene TRBJ1-5; tentatively, D is TRBD1 (5 bases). The receptor comes from a woman aged 40 to 49 with Graves' ophthalmopathy. What was sequenced was blood. The CDR3 is CASSLSGGQPQHF. CDR3 nucleotides: TGTGCCAGCAGCTTATCGGGGGGGCAGCCCCAGCATTTT.